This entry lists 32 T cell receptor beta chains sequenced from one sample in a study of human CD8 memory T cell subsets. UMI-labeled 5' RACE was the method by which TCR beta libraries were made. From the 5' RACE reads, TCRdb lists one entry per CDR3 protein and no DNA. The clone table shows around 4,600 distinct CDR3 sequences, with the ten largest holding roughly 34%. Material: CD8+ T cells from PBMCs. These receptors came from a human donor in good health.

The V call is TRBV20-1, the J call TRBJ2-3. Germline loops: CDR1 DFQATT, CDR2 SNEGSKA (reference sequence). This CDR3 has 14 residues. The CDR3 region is CSASGSVSTDTQYF.

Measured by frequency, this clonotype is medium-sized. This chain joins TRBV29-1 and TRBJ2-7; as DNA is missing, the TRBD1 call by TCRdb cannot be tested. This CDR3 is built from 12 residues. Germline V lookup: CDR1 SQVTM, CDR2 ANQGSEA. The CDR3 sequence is CSVFTGDYEQYF.

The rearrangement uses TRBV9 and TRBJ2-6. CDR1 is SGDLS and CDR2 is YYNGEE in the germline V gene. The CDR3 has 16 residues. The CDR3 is CASSVGRSSGANVLTF.

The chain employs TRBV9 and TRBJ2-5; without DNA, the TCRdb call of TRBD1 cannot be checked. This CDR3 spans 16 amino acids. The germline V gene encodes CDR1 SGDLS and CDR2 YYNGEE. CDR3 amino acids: CASSVDAGTLGETQYF.

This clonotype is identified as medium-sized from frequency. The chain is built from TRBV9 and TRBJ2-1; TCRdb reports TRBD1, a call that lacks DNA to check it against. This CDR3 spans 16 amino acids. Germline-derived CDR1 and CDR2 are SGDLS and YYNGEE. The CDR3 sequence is CASSVGSGTANNEQFF. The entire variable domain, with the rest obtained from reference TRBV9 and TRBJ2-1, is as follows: DSGVTQTPKHLITATGQRVTLRCSPRSGDLSVYWYQQSLDQGLQFLIQYYNGEERAKGNILERFSAQQFPDLHSELNLSSLELGDSALYFCASSVGSGTANNEQFFGPGTRLTVL.

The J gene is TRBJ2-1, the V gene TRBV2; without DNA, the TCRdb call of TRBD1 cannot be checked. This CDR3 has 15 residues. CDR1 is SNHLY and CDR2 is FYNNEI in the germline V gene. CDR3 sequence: CASSQGQGINNEQFF.

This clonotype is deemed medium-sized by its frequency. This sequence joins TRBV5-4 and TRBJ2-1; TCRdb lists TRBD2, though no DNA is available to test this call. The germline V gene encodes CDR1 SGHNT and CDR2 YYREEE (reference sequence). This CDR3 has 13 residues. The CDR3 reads CASSLRLAGEQFF.

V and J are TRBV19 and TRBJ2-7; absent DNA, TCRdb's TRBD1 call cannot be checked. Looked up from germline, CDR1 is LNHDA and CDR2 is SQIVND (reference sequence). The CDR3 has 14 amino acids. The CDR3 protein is CASSIGQGAYEQYF.

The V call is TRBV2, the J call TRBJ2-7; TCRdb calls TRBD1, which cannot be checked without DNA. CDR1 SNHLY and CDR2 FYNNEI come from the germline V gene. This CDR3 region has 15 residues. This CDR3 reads CASSAGRFSSYEQYF.

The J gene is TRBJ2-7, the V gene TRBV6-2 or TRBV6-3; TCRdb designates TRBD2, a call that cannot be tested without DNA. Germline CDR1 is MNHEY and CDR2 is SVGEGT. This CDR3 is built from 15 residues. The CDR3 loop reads CASSAGRQTTDEQYF.

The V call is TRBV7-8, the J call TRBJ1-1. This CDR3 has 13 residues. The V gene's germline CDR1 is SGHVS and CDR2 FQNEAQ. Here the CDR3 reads CASSLAHYTEAFF. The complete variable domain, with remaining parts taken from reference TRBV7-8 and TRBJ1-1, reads GAGVSQSPRYKVAKRGQDVALRCDPISGHVSLFWYQQALGQGPEFLTYFQNEAQLDKSGLPSDRFFAERPEGSVSTLKIQRTQQEDSAVYLCASSLAHYTEAFFGQGTRLTVV.

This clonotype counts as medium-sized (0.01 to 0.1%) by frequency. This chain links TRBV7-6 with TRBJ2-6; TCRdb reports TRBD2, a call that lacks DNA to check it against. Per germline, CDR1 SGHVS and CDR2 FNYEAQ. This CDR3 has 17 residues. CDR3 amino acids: CASSLLIQGSGANVLTF.

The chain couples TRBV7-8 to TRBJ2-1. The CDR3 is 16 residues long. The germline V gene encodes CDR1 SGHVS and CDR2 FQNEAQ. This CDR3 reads CASSLVVQEPYGEQFF.

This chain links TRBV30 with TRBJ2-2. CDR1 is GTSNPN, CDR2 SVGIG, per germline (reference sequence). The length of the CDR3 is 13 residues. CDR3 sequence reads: CACQAVNTGELFF.

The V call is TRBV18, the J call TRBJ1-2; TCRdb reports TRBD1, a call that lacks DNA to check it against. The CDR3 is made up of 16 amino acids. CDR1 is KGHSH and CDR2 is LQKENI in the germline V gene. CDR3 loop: CASSSGTGGMWYGYTF. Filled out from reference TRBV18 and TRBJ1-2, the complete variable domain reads NAGVMQNPRHLVRRRGQEARLRCSPMKGHSHVYWYRQLPEEGLKFMVYLQKENIIDESGMPKERFSAEFPKEGPSILRIQQVVRGDSAAYFCASSSGTGGMWYGYTFGSGTRLTVV.

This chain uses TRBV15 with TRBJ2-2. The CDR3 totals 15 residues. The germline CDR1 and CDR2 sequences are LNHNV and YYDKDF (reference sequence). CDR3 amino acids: CATREAGLNTGELFF.

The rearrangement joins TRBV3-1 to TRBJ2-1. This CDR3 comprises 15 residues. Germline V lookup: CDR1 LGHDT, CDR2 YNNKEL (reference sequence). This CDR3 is CASSQDGSRYNEQFF.

This CDR3 is CASSKRGGRGASYEQYF. The genes are TRBV27 and TRBJ2-7; TCRdb picks TRBD1, but there is no DNA to check that call. Germline values: CDR1 MNHEY, CDR2 SMNVEV (reference sequence). There are 17 residues in the CDR3.

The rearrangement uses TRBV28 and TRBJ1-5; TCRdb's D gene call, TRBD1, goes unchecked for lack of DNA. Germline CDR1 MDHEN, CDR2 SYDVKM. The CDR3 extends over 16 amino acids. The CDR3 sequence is CASSSNRDGLDQPQHF.

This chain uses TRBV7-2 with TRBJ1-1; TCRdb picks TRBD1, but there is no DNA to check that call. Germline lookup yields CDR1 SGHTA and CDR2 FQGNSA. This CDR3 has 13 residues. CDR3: CASSSQGTTEAFF.

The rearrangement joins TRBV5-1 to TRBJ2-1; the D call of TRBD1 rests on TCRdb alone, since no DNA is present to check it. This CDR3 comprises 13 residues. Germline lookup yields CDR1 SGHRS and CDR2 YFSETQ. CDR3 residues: CASSFGKSYEQFF.

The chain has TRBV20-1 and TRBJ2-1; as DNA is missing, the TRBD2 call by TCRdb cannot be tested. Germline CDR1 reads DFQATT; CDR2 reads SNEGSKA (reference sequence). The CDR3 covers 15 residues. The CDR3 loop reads CSARDYQSSYNEQFF.

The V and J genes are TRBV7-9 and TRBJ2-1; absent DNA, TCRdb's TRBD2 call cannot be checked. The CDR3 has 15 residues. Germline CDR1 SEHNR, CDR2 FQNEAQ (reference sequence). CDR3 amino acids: CASSLEAGARSEQFF.

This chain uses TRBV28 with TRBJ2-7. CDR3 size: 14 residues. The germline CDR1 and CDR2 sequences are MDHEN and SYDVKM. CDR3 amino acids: CASHNFDGAYEQYF. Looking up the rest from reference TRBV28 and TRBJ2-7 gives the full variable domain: DVKVTQSSRYLVKRTGEKVFLECVQDMDHENMFWYRQDPGLGLRLIYFSYDVKMKEKGDIPEGYSVSREKKERFSLILESASTNQTSMYLCASHNFDGAYEQYFGPGTRLTVT.

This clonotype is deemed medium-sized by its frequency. CDR3 in amino acids: CASSLSDEQFF. This sequence joins TRBV5-6 and TRBJ2-1. Germline CDR1 reads SGHDT; CDR2 reads YYEEEE. The CDR3 is 11 residues long.

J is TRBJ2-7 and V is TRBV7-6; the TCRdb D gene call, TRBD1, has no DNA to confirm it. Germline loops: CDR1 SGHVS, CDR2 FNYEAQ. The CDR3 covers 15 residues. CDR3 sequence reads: CASSPGAGDSYEQYF.

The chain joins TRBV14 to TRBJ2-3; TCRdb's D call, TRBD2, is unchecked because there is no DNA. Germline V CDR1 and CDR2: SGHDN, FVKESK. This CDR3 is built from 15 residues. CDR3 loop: CASSQLLAGTDTQYF.

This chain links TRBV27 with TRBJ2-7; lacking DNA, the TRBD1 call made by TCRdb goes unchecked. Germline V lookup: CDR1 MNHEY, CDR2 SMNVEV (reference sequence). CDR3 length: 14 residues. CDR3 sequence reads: CASSQRGSSYEQYF.

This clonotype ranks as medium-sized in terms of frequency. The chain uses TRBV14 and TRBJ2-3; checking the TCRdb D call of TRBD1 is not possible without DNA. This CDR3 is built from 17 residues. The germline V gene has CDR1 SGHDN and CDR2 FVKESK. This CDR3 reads CASSQEEGRGRLDTQYF.

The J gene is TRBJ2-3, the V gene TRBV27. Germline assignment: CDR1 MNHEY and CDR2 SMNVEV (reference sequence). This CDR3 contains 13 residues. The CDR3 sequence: CASSFSVEDTQYF.

The CDR3 reads CASSQGRETQYF. The J gene is TRBJ2-5, the V gene TRBV7-9; TCRdb indicates TRBD1, and absent DNA this call remains unverified. The CDR3 runs 12 residues. Germline V gene data show CDR1 as SEHNR and CDR2 as FQNEAQ (reference sequence).

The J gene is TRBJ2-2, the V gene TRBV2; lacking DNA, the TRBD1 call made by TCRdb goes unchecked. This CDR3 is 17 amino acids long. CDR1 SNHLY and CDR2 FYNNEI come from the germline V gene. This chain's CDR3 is CASSEAQRTVNTGELFF. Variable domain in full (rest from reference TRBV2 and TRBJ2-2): EPEVTQTPSHQVTQMGQEVILRCVPISNHLYFYWYRQILGQKVEFLVSFYNNEISEKSEIFDDQFSVERPDGSNFTLKIRSTKLEDSAMYFCASSEAQRTVNTGELFFGEGSRLTVL.